The 27 T cell receptor beta chains given below trace back to one sample, sequenced in a study of blood T cell repertoires in COVID-19. Libraries were prepared by immunoSEQ multiplex PCR; TCRdb keeps only in-frame clonotypes and omits some of them. The sample has over 150,000 clones; about 78% are singletons. Sequencing used PBMCs or T cells enriched from blood (not recorded which). The origin of the receptors is a woman aged 50 to 60 who had recovered from COVID-19.

In its sample, this clone was seen a few times. This rearrangement joins TRBV5-1 to TRBJ1-1; tentatively, D is TRBD1 (5 bases). V lost 0 bases, J lost 0 bases, and 6 bases lay in between. The CDR3 runs to 14 residues. Germline V CDR1 and CDR2: SGHRS, YFSETQ. CDR3 sequence (DNA): TGCGCCAGCAGCTTGGGGGGCATGAACACTGAAGCTTTCTTT. Translation gives CASSLGGMNTEAFF.

In nucleotides, the CDR3 is TGCAGCGTTGACCCGGGTTCCACAGATACGCAGTATTTT. Translating gives CSVDPGSTDTQYF. V gene TRBV29-1 combines with J gene TRBJ2-3; D not certain. The CDR3 covers 13 residues. The germline gives CDR1 SQVTM, CDR2 ANQGSEA. Trimming pared 3 bases from V and 2 bases from J, leaving 9 bases between.

This clone has just a few counts. The chain carries TRBV6-1 and TRBJ2-7, with D tentatively TRBD1 (5 bases). The germline V and J ends were trimmed by 3 bases and 7 bases, with 16 bases remaining between them. The CDR3 spans 14 residues. Per germline, CDR1 MNHNS and CDR2 SASEGT. The CDR3 loop reads CASSDQGSSLEQYF. The CDR3 nucleotides read TGTGCCAGCAGTGATCAGGGATCTTCTCTTGAGCAGTACTTC.

The chain joins TRBV5-1 to TRBJ2-1; D perhaps matches TRBD1 (6 bases). This CDR3 spans 15 amino acids. Between the trimmed V and J ends, which lost 3 bases and 4 bases, there was a span of 14 bases. CDR1 is SGHRS and CDR2 is YFSETQ in the germline V gene. The CDR3 region has the DNA TGCGCCAGCAGCTCGGTACAGGGTGGGTACAATGAGCAGTTCTTC. Protein: CASSSVQGGYNEQFF.

This clone was seen a handful of times. At one end, the junction sequence differs from germline, possibly due to a read error. The chain links TRBV19 to TRBJ1-4; no reliable D call. The CDR3 spans 18 residues. CDR1 is LNHDA, CDR2 SQIVND, per germline (reference sequence). The CDR3 region has the DNA TGTGCCAGCAGTAAGCGCCTGCTACTTTTTGCAACTAATGAAAAACTGTTTTTT. It codes for CASSKRLLLFATNEKLFF. Together with reference TRBV19 and TRBJ1-4, the CDR3 gives the full variable domain: DGGITQSPKYLFRKEGQNVTLSCEQNLNHDAMYWYRQDPGQGLRLIYYSQIVNDFQKGDIAEGYSVSREKKESFPLTVTSAQKNPTAFYLCASSKRLLLFATNEKLFFGSGTQLSVL.

The chain links TRBV2 to TRBJ2-2; 7 bases map to TRBD1. The germline V gene encodes CDR1 SNHLY and CDR2 FYNNEI. V gave up 5 bases and J gave up 0 bases; unmatched junction bases: 6. CDR3 length: 16 residues. The CDR3 reads CASSPRTGPNTGELFF. The CDR3 nucleotides are TGTGCCAGCAGTCCCCGGACAGGCCCGAACACCGGGGAGCTGTTTTTT.

The rearrangement joins TRBV28 to TRBJ1-5; D is uncertain. CDR3 length equals 14 residues. V was pared by 3 bases and J by 7 bases, with 13 bases between. CDR1 and CDR2 (germline): MDHEN, SYDVKM. Written as DNA, the CDR3 is TGTGCCAGCAGTTTTAGTGCGGAGAGGCAGCCCCAGCATTTT. Its translation: CASSFSAERQPQHF.

The chain joins TRBV7-6 to TRBJ1-3; D possibly corresponds to TRBD1 (5 bases). The V gene lost 5 bases and the J gene lost 1 base, with 15 bases spanning the gap. This CDR3 is 16 amino acids long. Per germline, CDR1 SGHVS and CDR2 FNYEAQ. The CDR3 DNA follows: TGTGCCAGCAGCCCGCGCGGGGGAATTTCTGGAAACACCATATATTTT. Protein product: CASSPRGGISGNTIYF.

The chain uses TRBV28 and TRBJ2-1, with TRBD1 matching 9 bases. Germline values: CDR1 MDHEN, CDR2 SYDVKM. Trimming took 5 bases from V and 4 from J; bases not matched to a gene: 6. CDR3 length equals 15 residues. CDR3 nucleotides: TGTGCCAGCAGTCCACAGGGGGCAGGTTACAATGAGCAGTTCTTC. It specifies CASSPQGAGYNEQFF. Combining the CDR3 with reference TRBV28 and TRBJ2-1 gives the whole variable domain DVKVTQSSRYLVKRTGEKVFLECVQDMDHENMFWYRQDPGLGLRLIYFSYDVKMKEKGDIPEGYSVSREKKERFSLILESASTNQTSMYLCASSPQGAGYNEQFFGPGTRLTVL.

A single count supports this clone. The rearrangement links TRBV12-3 or TRBV12-4 to TRBJ1-1; TRBD1 is a possible D gene (5 bases). This CDR3 is 12 amino acids long. Trimming pared 10 bases from V and 1 base from J, leaving 10 bases between. CDR3 sequence: CATRGQNTEAFF. In nucleotides, the CDR3 is TGTGCCACCAGAGGACAGAACACTGAAGCTTTCTTT.

This chain links TRBV11-1 with TRBJ1-1; perhaps TRBD1 as D (5 bases). The V end lost 0 bases, the J end lost 0 bases, and 11 bases lay between the germline ends. This CDR3 comprises 16 residues. In germline, CDR1 is SGHAT, CDR2 FQDESV (reference sequence). The CDR3: CASSLAPSGMNTEAFF. The CDR3 DNA reads TGTGCCAGCAGCTTAGCGCCGTCAGGGATGAACACTGAAGCTTTCTTT.

The chain couples TRBV10-3 to TRBJ2-3; possible D gene TRBD2, 6 bases. The CDR3 is 13 residues long. Germline loops: CDR1 ENHRY, CDR2 SYGVKD. Between the trimmed V and J ends, which lost 6 bases and 4 bases, there was a span of 11 bases. DNA for the CDR3: TGTGCCATCAGGGAGGGGCAATCAGATACGCAGTATTTT. Its translation: CAIREGQSDTQYF.

The V and J genes are TRBV2 and TRBJ1-2, with a weak D call TRBD1 (5 bases). Looked up from germline, CDR1 is SNHLY and CDR2 is FYNNEI. V lost 7 bases and J lost 4, with 16 bases in between. The CDR3 spans 14 residues. CDR3 sequence: CASTSDTQGYGYTF. DNA of the CDR3: TGTGCCAGCACCTCCGATACCCAGGGCTATGGCTACACCTTC.

The chain has TRBV19 and TRBJ1-2; D remains ambiguous. Trimming stripped 5 bases from V and 0 bases from J, with 4 bases between. Germline CDR1 reads LNHDA; CDR2 reads SQIVND (reference sequence). This CDR3 spans 12 amino acids. CDR3 amino acids: CASSGTNYGYTF. The CDR3, as DNA: TGTGCCAGTAGTGGCACTAACTATGGCTACACCTTC.

The V gene is TRBV3-1 (or the pseudogene TRBV3-2), the J gene TRBJ1-2, with D uncertain. This CDR3 spans 13 amino acids. Trimming removed 3 bases at V and 8 bases at J, with 13 bases between. The germline CDR1 and CDR2 sequences are LGHDT and YNNKEL (reference sequence). This CDR3 is CASSHPAGRGYTF. DNA for the CDR3: TGTGCCAGCAGCCACCCAGCGGGGAGAGGCTACACCTTC.

This clone came up many times. The gene calls are TRBV2 and TRBJ1-6, with TRBD1 matching 10 bases. Germline V CDR1 and CDR2: SNHLY, FYNNEI. J was trimmed by 4 bases and V by 6 bases; bases with no gene match: 3. There are 15 residues in the CDR3. The CDR3 here is CASRVGQGYNSPLHF. The DNA of the CDR3 is TGTGCCAGCAGGGTGGGACAGGGGTATAATTCACCCCTCCACTTT.

This clone was counted once. Its ends do not fully match the called genes, so a read error is possible. This rearrangement joins TRBV3-1 (or the pseudogene TRBV3-2) to TRBJ2-1; 8 bases align to TRBD2. The CDR3 length is 15 residues. Germline CDR1 reads LGHDT; CDR2 reads YNNKEL (reference sequence). In DNA, the CDR3 is TGTGCCAGCAGCCAAAAGCGGGAGCGCTACGATGAGCAGTTCTTC. Amino acids: CASSQKRERYDEQFF.

V usage is TRBV19 and J usage is TRBJ2-1, with TRBD2 as a possible D gene (5 bases). Germline V gives CDR1 LNHDA, CDR2 SQIVND (reference sequence). This CDR3 spans 16 amino acids. Trimming stripped 4 bases from V and 7 bases from J, with 20 bases between. In DNA form, the CDR3 reads TGTGCCAGTAGTAGGGCGGGCCGGCTGAACCGGAATGAGCAGTTCTTC. This encodes CASSRAGRLNRNEQFF.

This sequence joins TRBV5-1 and TRBJ1-1; D gene ambiguous. This CDR3 spans 14 amino acids. Germline V gene lookup returns CDR1 SGHRS and CDR2 YFSETQ. V was trimmed by 0 bases and J by 6 bases, leaving 12 bases between them. The DNA of the CDR3 is TGCGCCAGCAGCTTGGGGCAGGAAAGGTCTGAAGCTTTCTTT. Its protein is CASSLGQERSEAFF. Drawing the rest from reference TRBV5-1 and TRBJ1-1, the complete variable domain is KAGVTQTPRYLIKTRGQQVTLSCSPISGHRSVSWYQQTPGQGLQFLFEYFSETQRNKGNFPGRFSGRQFSNSRSEMNVSTLELGDSALYLCASSLGQERSEAFFGQGTRLTVV.

V usage is TRBV5-1 and J usage is TRBJ2-1; tentative D call: TRBD2 (5 bases). The germline gives CDR1 SGHRS, CDR2 YFSETQ. This CDR3 has 15 residues. Trimming took off 4 bases at V and 0 bases at J, with 11 bases between the two ends. The CDR3 protein is CASSGLLSSYNEQFF. For the CDR3, the DNA is TGCGCCAGCAGCGGACTGTTGAGCTCCTACAATGAGCAGTTCTTC. The complete variable domain, with remaining parts taken from reference TRBV5-1 and TRBJ2-1, reads KAGVTQTPRYLIKTRGQQVTLSCSPISGHRSVSWYQQTPGQGLQFLFEYFSETQRNKGNFPGRFSGRQFSNSRSEMNVSTLELGDSALYLCASSGLLSSYNEQFFGPGTRLTVL.

The chain links TRBV3-1 (or the pseudogene TRBV3-2) to TRBJ2-1; TRBD1 matches 12 bases. CDR1 and CDR2 (germline): LGHDT, YNNKEL (reference sequence). The CDR3 is 15 residues long. The ends lost 7 bases at V and 10 bases at J; junction bases unmatched: 11. Here the CDR3 reads CASTRTGTGGNEQFF. CDR3 DNA sequence: TGTGCCAGCACCCGCACCGGGACAGGGGGCAACGAGCAGTTCTTC.

This clone was detected only a few times. V gene TRBV19 combines with J gene TRBJ2-1, with no clear D. Trimming left V 4 bases short and J 4 bases short, with 8 bases between. The CDR3 has 13 residues. Germline V gene data show CDR1 as LNHDA and CDR2 as SQIVND (reference sequence). The CDR3 sequence is CASSNRVYNEQFF. The CDR3 DNA is TGTGCCAGTAGTAACCGGGTATACAATGAGCAGTTCTTC.

The chain links TRBV7-9 to TRBJ2-1; TRBD2 agrees at 8 bases. The CDR3 contains 17 residues. With 7 bases clipped from V and 5 bases from J, the junction kept 16 bases outside the gene matches. Germline CDR1 reads SEHNR; CDR2 reads FQNEAQ (reference sequence). In DNA, the CDR3 is TGTGCCAGCACCTTGAAGAAAGCGGGAGTCAGTCACAATGAGCAGTTCTTC. Translated, it gives CASTLKKAGVSHNEQFF.

This chain joins TRBV7-9 and TRBJ2-2; 8 bases agree with TRBD1. J lost 1 base, V lost 8 bases, and 6 bases had no gene match. Germline lookup yields CDR1 SEHNR and CDR2 FQNEAQ (reference sequence). CDR3 length equals 15 residues. The CDR3 spells CASCPDRGNTGELFF. CDR3 bases: TGTGCCAGCTGTCCAGACAGGGGGAACACCGGGGAGCTGTTTTTT.

The gene calls are TRBV1 and TRBJ2-1; the DNA was not compared with TRBD1, the D call given in the table. TRBV1 is a known pseudogene. This CDR3 region has 15 residues. In nucleotides, the CDR3 is TGCACCAGCAGCCAAGGGAAGGGGTCCTACAATGAGCAGTTCTTC. Its protein is CTSSQGKGSYNEQFF.

The sample holds one count of this clone. CDR3 region: CASSDRFNQPQHF. CDR3 DNA sequence: TGTGCCAGCAGTGACAGGTTTAATCAGCCCCAGCATTTT. The gene calls are TRBV12-3 or TRBV12-4 and TRBJ1-5; the D gene is possibly TRBD1 (6 bases). V was trimmed by 5 bases and J by 4 bases, leaving 9 bases between them. The CDR3 is 13 residues long.

This clone was counted only a few times. The CDR3 coding sequence is TGCAGCGTCGCAGGGTCCGGGACTGAAGCTTTCTTT. It yields the protein CSVAGSGTEAFF. This sequence joins TRBV29-1 and TRBJ1-1, with D perhaps TRBD1 (5 bases). V dropped 6 bases and J dropped 5 bases, with 13 bases sitting between them. This CDR3 spans 12 amino acids. Germline V gives CDR1 SQVTM, CDR2 ANQGSEA.